The TCR beta chain described here comes from a study of shared clonotypes between healthy human individuals. Study details: The study enrolled two women and a few men aged 18 to 49. Overall study findings and caveats: A generally larger estimated richness was seen in naive subsets than in memory subsets. Naive CD4 clonotypes were shared across several donors at roughly 5%.

Replicate sorted-subset PCRs were loaded with approximately 200 ng DNA, 25,000 to 30,000 T cell genomes. The repertoire was sequenced with immunoSEQ multiplex PCR; TCRdb's copy has only in-frame clones and lacks some. Among 2 million to 3 million clones listed, more than 85% were seen once. The V and J ends lost 2 bases and 5 bases respectively, with 10 bases between them. Germline V CDR1 and CDR2: SGDLS, YYNGEE. The CDR3 is made up of 14 amino acids. Comments on this clone: No antigen is known for it.

Sequencing input: naive CD4+ T cells from PBMCs. Specified subset: CD45RA+ positively selected. The genes are TRBV9 and TRBJ2-2; D is unresolved. This clonotype was obtained from a man younger than 30 in good health. Some clones in this sample may be carry-over from other donors' samples. The CDR3 region is CASSVSSETGELFF. The CDR3 DNA sequence: TGTGCCAGCAGCGTCTCCTCTGAAACCGGGGAGCTGTTTTTT.